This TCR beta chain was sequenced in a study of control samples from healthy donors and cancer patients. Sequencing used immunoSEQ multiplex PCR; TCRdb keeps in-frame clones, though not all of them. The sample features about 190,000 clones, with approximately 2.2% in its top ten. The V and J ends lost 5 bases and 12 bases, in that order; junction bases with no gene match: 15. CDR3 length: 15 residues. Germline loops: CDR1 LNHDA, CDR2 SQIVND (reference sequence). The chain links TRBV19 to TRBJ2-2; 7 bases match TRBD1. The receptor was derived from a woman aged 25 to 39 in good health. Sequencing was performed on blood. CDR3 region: CASSVPIIQGTKLFF. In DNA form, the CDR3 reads TGTGCCAGTAGTGTACCTATTATACAGGGGACAAAGCTGTTTTTT. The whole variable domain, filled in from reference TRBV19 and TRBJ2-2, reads DGGITQSPKYLFRKEGQNVTLSCEQNLNHDAMYWYRQDPGQGLRLIYYSQIVNDFQKGDIAEGYSVSREKKESFPLTVTSAQKNPTAFYLCASSVPIIQGTKLFFGEGSRLTVL.